The 30 T cell receptor beta chains presented below share a single source sample, sequenced in a study of shared clonotypes between healthy human individuals (dated by TCRdb to 2020 to 2022). The library was generated by the immunoSEQ multiplex PCR assay. TCRdb took over this immuneACCESS table, retaining in-frame rearrangements with V and J assigned. Such tables are incomplete; in checked studies, under half of the missing clones stem from an unresolved V gene, and the remainder is unexplained. This sample has approximately 1.4 million clones in its table, and under 99% of those were observed once. About 0.4% of the sample is held by the ten biggest clonotypes. Sample: naive CD4+ T cells sorted from blood. The cell subset or site label corresponds to: CD45RA+ positively selected. The source is a young man in good health.

The chain links TRBV10-1 to TRBJ2-7; D is unresolved. The CDR3 runs to 15 residues. Trimming cost V 0 bases and J 0 bases, with 9 bases left between them. Germline lookup yields CDR1 WNHNN and CDR2 SYGVQD (reference sequence). CDR3 region: CASSESGRLSYEQYF. The CDR3 DNA reads TGCGCCAGCAGTGAGTCTGGACGGCTCTCCTACGAGCAGTACTTC.

The sample holds one count of this clone. CDR3 in amino acids: CASSPAGFSYEQYF. The CDR3 nucleotides are TGCGCCAGCAGTCCGGCAGGGTTTTCCTACGAGCAGTACTTC. This chain joins TRBV10-1 and TRBJ2-7; D is possibly TRBD1 (5 bases). This CDR3 contains 14 residues. Germline values: CDR1 WNHNN, CDR2 SYGVQD (reference sequence). V was shortened by 5 bases and J by 1 base, with 12 bases between the two germline ends.

The V and J genes are TRBV20-1 and TRBJ2-7; no firm D call. There are 11 residues in the CDR3. Trimming stripped 2 bases from V and 0 bases from J, with 2 bases between. Germline V lookup: CDR1 DFQATT, CDR2 SNEGSKA (reference sequence). The CDR3, as DNA: TGCAGTGCTAGACCCTCCTACGAGCAGTACTTC. As protein: CSARPSYEQYF.

The chain couples TRBV6-1 to TRBJ2-4, with 10 bases aligning to TRBD2. J lost 7 bases, V lost 2 bases, and 5 bases had no gene match. CDR1 is MNHNS, CDR2 SASEGT, per germline. The CDR3 has 15 residues. In DNA form, the CDR3 reads TGTGCCAGCAGTGAACCGGGACTAGCGAGGAACATTCAGTACTTC. Translated, it gives CASSEPGLARNIQYF.

The chain joins TRBV6-5 to TRBJ2-5; 8 bases line up with TRBD1. Per the germline V gene, CDR1 is MNHEY and CDR2 is SVGAGI. V lost 2 bases, J lost 5 bases, and 7 bases stayed unmatched. The CDR3 is 15 residues long. The CDR3 is CASSYGDRSTETQYF. Here the CDR3 DNA reads TGTGCCAGCAGTTACGGGGACAGGTCGACGGAGACCCAGTACTTC.

The CDR3 nucleotides read TGTGCCAGCAGTGCCGGGACAGGGGGCGCTGGTATTTCCTACGAGCAGTACTTC. Its translation is CASSAGTGGAGISYEQYF. The rearrangement uses TRBV9 and TRBJ2-7; 12 positions agree with TRBD1. CDR1 SGDLS and CDR2 YYNGEE come from the germline V gene. This CDR3 has 18 amino acids. J was trimmed by 1 base and V by 5 bases; bases with no gene match: 13. The variable domain in full, completed from reference TRBV9 and TRBJ2-7, reads DSGVTQTPKHLITATGQRVTLRCSPRSGDLSVYWYQQSLDQGLQFLIQYYNGEERAKGNILERFSAQQFPDLHSELNLSSLELGDSALYFCASSAGTGGAGISYEQYFGPGTRLTVT.

As concerns this clone: The sample carries other DNA sequences with the same CDR3. The chain couples TRBV11-2 to TRBJ1-2, with TRBD1 identical over 9 bases. Germline lookup yields CDR1 SGHAT and CDR2 FQNNGV. Unmatched junction bases numbered 2, after V lost 4 bases and J lost 5 bases. CDR3 length: 13 residues. CDR3 in DNA: TGTGCCAGCAGCTCTGGACAGGGGTATGGCTACACCTTC. Translating gives CASSSGQGYGYTF.

V usage is TRBV9 and J usage is TRBJ2-2; the D is unclear. V dropped 0 bases and J dropped 2 bases, with 8 bases sitting between them. The CDR3 extends over 15 amino acids. CDR1 and CDR2 (germline): SGDLS, YYNGEE. The CDR3 nucleotides read TGTGCCAGCAGCGTAGAAAGGGCCAACACCGGGGAGCTGTTTTTT. Translated, it gives CASSVERANTGELFF.

V is TRBV10-3 and J is TRBJ2-1; 12 bases line up with TRBD2. Germline CDR1 ENHRY, CDR2 SYGVKD. CDR3 length: 13 amino acids. V lost 7 bases, J lost 8 bases, and 3 bases stayed unmatched. CDR3 sequence (DNA): TGTGCCATCACGCTAGCGGGAGGGCATGAGCAGTTCTTC. It codes for CAITLAGGHEQFF.

The chain uses TRBV7-6 and TRBJ2-1, with D possibly TRBD2 on 6 matching bases. Trimming stripped 5 bases from V and 6 bases from J, with 17 bases between. Germline values: CDR1 SGHVS, CDR2 FNYEAQ. The CDR3 is 15 residues long. The CDR3 region has the DNA TGTGCCAGCAGCATTCGACTAGTTGGCCCCAATGAGCAGTTCTTC. It yields the protein CASSIRLVGPNEQFF.

This chain's CDR3 is CASSGQGLNGYTF. The CDR3 bases are TGCGCCAGCAGCGGACAGGGATTAAATGGCTACACCTTC. This chain joins TRBV5-1 and TRBJ1-2; the match to TRBD1 covers 8 bases. The CDR3 is 13 residues long. Per germline, CDR1 SGHRS and CDR2 YFSETQ. After removal of 4 bases from V and 6 bases from J, the junction contained 5 bases not matched to a gene. Using reference TRBV5-1 and TRBJ1-2 for the parts outside the CDR3, the full variable domain is KAGVTQTPRYLIKTRGQQVTLSCSPISGHRSVSWYQQTPGQGLQFLFEYFSETQRNKGNFPGRFSGRQFSNSRSEMNVSTLELGDSALYLCASSGQGLNGYTFGSGTRLTVV.

The CDR3 region is CASSGGVSSYEQYF. The CDR3 DNA reads as TGCGCCAGCAGCGGAGGGGTTAGCTCCTACGAGCAGTACTTC. This chain joins TRBV5-1 and TRBJ2-7; TRBD2 might be the D (6 bases). The germline CDR1 and CDR2 sequences are SGHRS and YFSETQ. This CDR3 has 14 residues. V was clipped by 4 bases and J by 0 bases, with 11 bases between them.

The genes are TRBV5-5 and TRBJ1-4; 9 bases are shared with TRBD1. Trimming removed 4 bases from V and 2 bases from J; junction bases left unmatched: 6. This CDR3 has 16 amino acids. CDR1 and CDR2 from the germline V gene are SGHKS and YYEKEE (reference sequence). CDR3 coding DNA: TGTGCCAGCAGCCTGGGACAGGGAGGTACTAATGAAAAACTGTTTTTT. It is translated as CASSLGQGGTNEKLFF.

This sequence joins TRBV15 and TRBJ2-7, with D unresolved. Per the germline V gene, CDR1 is LNHNV and CDR2 is YYDKDF (reference sequence). This CDR3 comprises 14 residues. The V and J ends lost 0 bases and 3 bases respectively, with 9 bases between them. CDR3 coding DNA: TGTGCCACCAGCAGAGATCCAACCAACTACGAGCAGTACTTC. Its protein product is CATSRDPTNYEQYF.

The rearrangement links TRBV28 to TRBJ1-2; TRBD1 agrees at 12 bases. From germline, CDR1 is MDHEN and CDR2 SYDVKM. The CDR3 has 16 amino acids. J lost 6 bases, V lost 9 bases, and 14 bases had no gene match. DNA of the CDR3: TGTGCCAGTAACCACCCCGGGACAGGGGGCATGAATGGCTACACCTTC. Amino acids: CASNHPGTGGMNGYTF.

This clone was recorded only once. The V gene is TRBV5-8, the J gene TRBJ2-4; D gene unclear. Germline V gene lookup returns CDR1 SGHTS and CDR2 YDEGEE. CDR3 length: 15 residues. V gave up 0 bases and J gave up 0 bases, with 7 bases separating them. CDR3: CASSLAHIAKNIQYF. CDR3 nucleotide sequence: TGTGCCAGCAGCTTGGCCCACATAGCCAAAAACATTCAGTACTTC.

Notes on this clone: Other DNA variants within this sample encode the same CDR3. This chain joins TRBV5-4 and TRBJ2-5; TRBD2 agrees at 8 bases. The CDR3 is 13 amino acids. From germline, CDR1 is SGHNT and CDR2 YYREEE (reference sequence). After removal of 5 bases from V and 5 bases from J, the junction contained 5 bases not matched to a gene. The CDR3 DNA is TGTGCCAGCAGTTCCCGGGAGGGGGAGACCCAGTACTTC. Amino acid sequence: CASSSREGETQYF.

The V gene is TRBV18, the J gene TRBJ1-4, with 11 bases lining up with TRBD1. This CDR3 is built from 15 residues. V lost 1 base, J lost 6 bases, and 1 base stayed unmatched. From germline, CDR1 is KGHSH and CDR2 LQKENI. As DNA, the CDR3 is TGTGCCAGCTCACCACGGGGACAGGGGGATGAAAAACTGTTTTTT. This encodes CASSPRGQGDEKLFF.

The rearrangement uses TRBV4-3 and TRBJ2-3; TRBD2 agrees at 8 bases. The CDR3 has 17 amino acids. Germline V gene lookup returns CDR1 LGHNA and CDR2 YSLEER. V was clipped by 0 bases and J by 6 bases; unmatched bases: 11. Here the CDR3 DNA reads TGCGCCAGCAGCCAAGAGAGGGCCAGCGGGAGTGCGGATACGCAGTATTTT. It encodes CASSQERASGSADTQYF.

This sequence joins TRBV7-2 and TRBJ1-1; TRBD1 matches 7 bases. The ends lost 4 bases at V and 5 bases at J; junction bases unmatched: 7. The length of the CDR3 is 14 residues. Looked up from germline, CDR1 is SGHTA and CDR2 is FQGNSA. The chain's CDR3 is CASSSPSTGTEAFF. The CDR3 region has the DNA TGTGCCAGCAGCTCCCCGTCGACAGGGACTGAAGCTTTCTTT. Full variable domain (rest looked up from reference TRBV7-2 and TRBJ1-1): GAGVSQSPSNKVTEKGKDVELRCDPISGHTALYWYRQSLGQGLEFLIYFQGNSAPDKSGLPSDRFSAERTGGSVSTLTIQRTQQEDSAVYLCASSSPSTGTEAFFGQGTRLTVV.

The chain recombines TRBV6-5 with TRBJ2-7; 7 bases match TRBD1. The CDR3 totals 15 residues. Germline V gives CDR1 MNHEY, CDR2 SVGAGI. The J segment lost 2 bases and the V segment lost 5 bases, leaving 9 bases of the junction unmatched. The CDR3 region has the DNA TGTGCCAGCAGTCCCGAACAGGGGCTCCCCTACGAGCAGTACTTC. This sequence encodes CASSPEQGLPYEQYF.

This rearrangement joins TRBV10-3 to TRBJ1-4; the D gene is possibly TRBD1 (5 bases). This CDR3 is 14 amino acids long. Looked up from germline, CDR1 is ENHRY and CDR2 is SYGVKD. The V gene lost 2 bases and the J gene lost 8 bases, with 12 bases spanning the gap. Here the CDR3 reads CAISEPGRAEKLFF. DNA for the CDR3: TGTGCCATCAGTGAGCCGGGACGGGCAGAAAAACTGTTTTTT.

With respect to this clone: At the DNA level, this CDR3 is encoded by other sequences in the same sample as well. The rearrangement links TRBV18 to TRBJ2-2; 8 bases agree with TRBD1. From germline, CDR1 is KGHSH and CDR2 LQKENI. The J segment lost 5 bases and the V segment lost 3 bases, leaving 2 bases of the junction unmatched. The length of the CDR3 is 14 residues. CDR3 sequence: CASSPRQGTGELFF. CDR3 nucleotide sequence: TGTGCCAGCTCACCCCGACAGGGGACCGGGGAGCTGTTTTTT. The full variable domain, completed using reference TRBV18 and TRBJ2-2, is NAGVMQNPRHLVRRRGQEARLRCSPMKGHSHVYWYRQLPEEGLKFMVYLQKENIIDESGMPKERFSAEFPKEGPSILRIQQVVRGDSAAYFCASSPRQGTGELFFGEGSRLTVL.

Regarding this clone: The sample holds other DNA sequences that translate to the same CDR3. V usage is TRBV6-6 and J usage is TRBJ2-1; D is ambiguous. The CDR3 has 13 amino acids. The ends were cut back, 8 bases at V and 4 bases at J, with 12 bases in the middle. Germline CDR1 reads MNHNY; CDR2 reads SVGAGI (reference sequence). CDR3 coding DNA: TGTGCCAGCGGGTCCGGGTCGTACAATGAGCAGTTCTTC. It codes for CASGSGSYNEQFF.

The chain is built from TRBV5-1 and TRBJ2-5; D uncertain. Germline-derived CDR1 and CDR2 are SGHRS and YFSETQ. The CDR3 has 13 amino acids. V lost 0 bases to trimming and J lost 5 bases, with 8 bases between them. CDR3 coding DNA: TGCGCCAGCAGCTTGGCCACGCGGGAGACCCAGTACTTC. This codes for CASSLATRETQYF.

The chain couples TRBV7-3 to TRBJ2-1, with 8 nucleotides matching TRBD2. V was pared by 5 bases and J by 10 bases, with 13 bases of the junction left unmatched. The CDR3 has 15 residues. Germline V lookup: CDR1 SGHTA, CDR2 FQGTGA. Here the CDR3 reads CASSLSGLAGFEQFF. The DNA of the CDR3 is TGTGCCAGCAGCCTTTCGGGGTTAGCGGGGTTCGAGCAGTTCTTC.

This chain joins TRBV6-6 and TRBJ2-5; possibly TRBD1 or TRBD2 for D (6 bases each). The CDR3 consists of 16 residues. Germline V gene lookup returns CDR1 MNHNY and CDR2 SVGAGI (reference sequence). Trimming left V 7 bases short and J 5 bases short, with 23 bases between. CDR3: CASTDGWGAVDETQYF. The CDR3 DNA is TGTGCCAGCACCGACGGGTGGGGGGCCGTCGACGAGACCCAGTACTTC.

The V gene is TRBV28, the J gene TRBJ2-1, with a weak D call TRBD2 (6 bases). V lost 5 bases and J 10 bases, leaving 24 bases between the germline ends. From germline, CDR1 is MDHEN and CDR2 SYDVKM. CDR3 length equals 16 residues. The CDR3 bases are TGTGCCAGCAGTACGCTGGGTAGCGGAAGGGGCCGGGAGCAGTTCTTC. Its protein product is CASSTLGSGRGREQFF.

This chain links TRBV7-7 with TRBJ2-5; D is uncertain. The CDR3 totals 13 residues. Trimming removed 3 bases from V and 2 bases from J, with 7 bases in between. Germline CDR1 and CDR2: SSHAT and FNYEAQ (reference sequence). DNA for the CDR3: TGTGCCAGCAGCTTCAACGGACAAGAGACCCAGTACTTC. Its protein product is CASSFNGQETQYF. The full variable domain, rest sourced from reference TRBV7-7 and TRBJ2-5, is GAGVSQSPRYKVTKRGQDVTLRCDPISSHATLYWYQQALGQGPEFLTYFNYEAQPDKSGLPSDRFSAERPEGSISTLTIQRTEQRDSAMYRCASSFNGQETQYFGPGTRLLVL.

The chain couples TRBV5-1 to TRBJ2-7; TRBD2 is a possible D gene (6 bases). CDR1 is SGHRS, CDR2 YFSETQ, per germline. V dropped 0 bases and J dropped 5 bases, with 12 bases sitting between them. The CDR3 consists of 14 residues. The CDR3 here is CASSLAVAGNEQYF. Written as DNA, the CDR3 is TGCGCCAGCAGCTTGGCTGTGGCGGGAAACGAGCAGTACTTC.